This is a list of T cell receptor beta chains from one sample in a study of T cell changes during pregnancy in multiple sclerosis. The table came from immunoSEQ multiplex PCR; TCRdb's copy has only in-frame clones and leaves some out. Of some 100,000 clones listed, approximately 91% are singletons. Specimen: peripheral blood, collected in the second trimester of pregnancy. These receptor sequences come from a female donor with multiple sclerosis, enrolled in a pregnancy study. Each CDR3 is given with its conserved first and last residue. D genes are given only for firm matches. Expanded clones are given a class, and other clones once, few, many or no size at all.

V gene,CDR3 length,D gene,clone size,J gene,CDR3 DNA,CDR3 protein
TRBV9,15,TRBD1,NA,TRBJ2-7,TGTGCCAGCAGCCTGGGCCGGGACAGGGACCACGAGCAGTACTTC,CASSLGRDRDHEQYF
TRBV5-6,16,TRBD1,once,TRBJ2-1,TGTGCCAGCAGCTCACCGGGACAGGGACTTTACAATGAGCAGTTCTTC,CASSSPGQGLYNEQFF
TRBV30,13,NA,NA,TRBJ1-4,TGTGCCTGGAGTATTCGTACAGACGGAAAACTGTTTTTT,CAWSIRTDGKLFF
TRBV13,18,NA,NA,TRBJ2-3,TGTGCCAGCAGCTTATATACGGGAGCACCCAAAAGCACAGATACGCAGTATTTT,CASSLYTGAPKSTDTQYF
TRBV11-2,15,TRBD1,NA,TRBJ1-4,TGTGCCAGCAGCACCGGGACAGGGCAAAATGAAAAACTGTTTTTT,CASSTGTGQNEKLFF
TRBV28,14,NA,NA,TRBJ2-3,TGTGCCACCCAAGGGGGGGGGACCACAGATACGCAGTATTTT,CATQGGGTTDTQYF
TRBV7-6,17,TRBD2,NA,TRBJ2-5,TGTGCCAGCAGCTTAGCGCGGGCTAGCGGATTTCAAGAGACCCAGTACTTC,CASSLARASGFQETQYF
TRBV10-3,14,TRBD2,NA,TRBJ2-5,TGTGCCATCAGGGGTAGCGGGAGGCAAGAGACCCAGTACTTC,CAIRGSGRQETQYF
TRBV5-1,14,TRBD1,NA,TRBJ2-7,TGCGCCAGCAGCTTGGGACAGGGTATATACGAGCAGTACTTC,CASSLGQGIYEQYF
TRBV6-5,16,TRBD2,NA,TRBJ2-3,TGTGCCAGCAGTTACGCGGGACTAGCGGATACAGATACGCAGTATTTT,CASSYAGLADTDTQYF
TRBV7-2,18,NA,NA,TRBJ2-5,TGTGCCAGCAGCTTAGCTGCAGCCGGACTGGGAGGTTACGGGACCCAGTACTTC,CASSLAAAGLGGYGTQYF
TRBV18,15,NA,NA,TRBJ1-3,TGTGCCAGCTCACCACGAGGGGGCTCTGGAAACACCATATATTTT,CASSPRGGSGNTIYF
TRBV28,16,TRBD1,NA,TRBJ2-7,TGTGCCAGTGGGACAGGGATCGCCCTCCCTTCCTACGAGCAGTACTTC,CASGTGIALPSYEQYF
TRBV18,13,TRBD1,once,TRBJ1-2,TGTGCCAGCTCAAAGGGACAGGACTATGGCTACACCTTC,CASSKGQDYGYTF
TRBV9,17,TRBD2,NA,TRBJ2-5,TGTGCCAGCAGCGTAGTTCGTGGGGCGGGAGGTTCGGAGACCCAGTACTTC,CASSVVRGAGGSETQYF
TRBV29-1,16,TRBD2,NA,TRBJ2-1,TGCAGCGGCGAGATACTAGCGGGAGGCTCCTACAATGAGCAGTTCTTC,CSGEILAGGSYNEQFF
TRBV14,16,TRBD1,NA,TRBJ1-4,TGTGCCAGCAGCCAAGTGACCGGGACAGCTAATGAAAAACTGTTTTTT,CASSQVTGTANEKLFF
TRBV6-1,15,NA,NA,TRBJ1-4,TGTGCCAGCAGTGAAGCGGCGGGGGCGCGTGAAAAACTGTTTTTT,CASSEAAGAREKLFF
TRBV29-1,13,TRBD1,NA,TRBJ2-1,TGCAGCGGGGGACAGGGGGCGCGCAATGAGCAGTTCTTC,CSGGQGARNEQFF
TRBV6-1,15,NA,NA,TRBJ1-1,TGTGCCAGCAGTGTATTGGCAAACGCGAACACTGAAGCTTTCTTT,CASSVLANANTEAFF
TRBV28,16,TRBD2,once,TRBJ2-7,TGTGCCAGCAGTGCCCCTAGACTAGCGGGAGACCCCGAGCAGTACTTC,CASSAPRLAGDPEQYF
TRBV14,15,TRBD1,NA,TRBJ1-4,TGTGCCAGCAGCCAAGGTGTCGGACAGGTAGAAAAACTGTTTTTT,CASSQGVGQVEKLFF
TRBV7-9,13,NA,few,TRBJ1-2,TGTGCCAGCAGCCTAGCGGGAGACTATGGCTACACCTTC,CASSLAGDYGYTF
TRBV25-1,15,NA,NA,TRBJ2-5,TGTGCCAGCAGTGAATATAAGGGGGATCAAGAGACCCAGTACTTC,CASSEYKGDQETQYF
TRBV7-9,14,NA,once,TRBJ2-1,TGTGCCAGCAGCTTAGCGGTCATCGGGGATGAGCAGTTCTTC,CASSLAVIGDEQFF
TRBV5-1,14,NA,NA,TRBJ2-1,TGCGCCAGCAGCTGGGACAACGCCTACAATGAGCAGTTCTTC,CASSWDNAYNEQFF
TRBV7-7,12,NA,NA,TRBJ2-5,TGTGCTAGCAGTGGAGACCTAGAGACCCAGTACTTC,CASSGDLETQYF
TRBV6-4,13,TRBD1,once,TRBJ2-3,TGTGCCAGCAGAGAACAGGGGTCAGATACGCAGTATTTT,CASREQGSDTQYF
TRBV27,18,TRBD1,NA,TRBJ1-1,TGTGCCAGCAGTTTCCAGACAGGGCCCGGGTGGTCAGGCACTGAAGCTTTCTTT,CASSFQTGPGWSGTEAFF
TRBV7-2,17,TRBD2,once,TRBJ2-5,TGTGCCAGCAGCTTAGTGGGACTAAGCTCTTCACGGGAGACCCAGTACTTC,CASSLVGLSSSRETQYF
TRBV29-1,14,NA,few,TRBJ2-1,TGCAGCGCGGACATTTCTTGGGTATACAATGAGCAGTTCTTC,CSADISWVYNEQFF
TRBV29-1,12,NA,NA,TRBJ1-1,TGCAGCGTTCGCAGGGAGAACACTGAAGCTTTCTTT,CSVRRENTEAFF
TRBV19,15,TRBD1,NA,TRBJ1-1,TGTGCCAGTAGTCGGACAGGGGGAATGAACACTGAAGCTTTCTTT,CASSRTGGMNTEAFF
TRBV27,16,NA,NA,TRBJ1-1,TGTGCCAGCAGCCCCGGGGAGGGGTACATGAACACTGAAGCTTTCTTT,CASSPGEGYMNTEAFF
TRBV6-1,14,NA,NA,TRBJ2-1,TGTGCCAGCATCCTCCGGCGAGCGGGCAATGAGCAGTTCTTC,CASILRRAGNEQFF
TRBV6-6,13,NA,NA,TRBJ2-7,TGTGCCAGCACCCCTGGGGCCCCCTACGAGCAGTACTTC,CASTPGAPYEQYF
TRBV5-1,12,NA,NA,TRBJ2-2,TGCGCCAGCAGCTTGACAACCGGGGAGCTGTTTTTT,CASSLTTGELFF
TRBV10-3,15,TRBD1,NA,TRBJ2-1,TGTGCCATCAGTGCCGGACAGGGATTGTTTGATGAGCAGTTCTTC,CAISAGQGLFDEQFF
TRBV4-3,14,TRBD1,NA,TRBJ2-3,TGCGCCAGCAGCAGACAGGGGTTGGCAGATACGCAGTATTTT,CASSRQGLADTQYF
TRBV5-4,15,NA,NA,TRBJ2-5,TGTGCCAGCAGCCCCCGGGACACCAGCCAAGAGACCCAGTACTTC,CASSPRDTSQETQYF
TRBV5-1,16,NA,NA,TRBJ2-3,TGCGCCAGCAGCCTAGCCGGGCGGGAATATACAGATACGCAGTATTTT,CASSLAGREYTDTQYF
TRBV29-1,14,TRBD1,NA,TRBJ2-2,TGCAGCGTAGGGACAGGGGGCGCGTCCGGGGAGCTGTTTTTT,CSVGTGGASGELFF
TRBV5-4,16,NA,NA,TRBJ1-2,TGTGCCAGCAGCCCGACCCAGACATATACTAACTATGGCTACACCTTC,CASSPTQTYTNYGYTF
TRBV4-2,16,TRBD2,NA,TRBJ2-4,TGTGCCATCGGACTAGCGGGAGGGGAGACCAAAAACATTCAGTACTTC,CAIGLAGGETKNIQYF
TRBV28,15,NA,NA,TRBJ2-3,TGTGCCAGCAGTTCCCGGGATCGGGGAGCAGATACGCAGTATTTT,CASSSRDRGADTQYF
TRBV9,15,NA,NA,TRBJ1-3,TGTGCCAGCAGCCTCGAGGGGGATCGCCGAAACACCATATATTTT,CASSLEGDRRNTIYF
TRBV29-1,12,TRBD1,NA,TRBJ1-2,TGCAGCGTCCATAGGGACAGTAGGTTTCTCACCTTC,CSVHRDSRFLTF
TRBV28,12,NA,NA,TRBJ2-3,TGTGCCAGCAGTTCCCAAACGGGGAGTAGTTATTTT,CASSSQTGSSYF
TRBV11-2,17,TRBD1,NA,TRBJ2-7,TGTGCCAGCAGCCCACGGCGGGGCGACAGGGGGACCTACGAGCAGTACTTC,CASSPRRGDRGTYEQYF
TRBV5-5,16,NA,NA,TRBJ2-5,TGTGCCAGCCGCCTCCCGGCCGGAGGGGCGACGGAGACCCAGTACTTC,CASRLPAGGATETQYF
TRBV28,13,NA,NA,TRBJ2-7,TGTGCCAGCAGTCCCTACGATGGGACAACTCAGTACTTC,CASSPYDGTTQYF
TRBV19,17,TRBD2,NA,TRBJ2-3,TGTGCCAGTAGTATAGATCCAGGACTAGCGGGAGGGCAGACGCAGTATTTT,CASSIDPGLAGGQTQYF
TRBV28,19,NA,NA,TRBJ1-5,TGTGCCAGCAGTTTTAGCGGAGCAGGGCCGGAGTATAGCAATCAGCCCCAGCATTTT,CASSFSGAGPEYSNQPQHF